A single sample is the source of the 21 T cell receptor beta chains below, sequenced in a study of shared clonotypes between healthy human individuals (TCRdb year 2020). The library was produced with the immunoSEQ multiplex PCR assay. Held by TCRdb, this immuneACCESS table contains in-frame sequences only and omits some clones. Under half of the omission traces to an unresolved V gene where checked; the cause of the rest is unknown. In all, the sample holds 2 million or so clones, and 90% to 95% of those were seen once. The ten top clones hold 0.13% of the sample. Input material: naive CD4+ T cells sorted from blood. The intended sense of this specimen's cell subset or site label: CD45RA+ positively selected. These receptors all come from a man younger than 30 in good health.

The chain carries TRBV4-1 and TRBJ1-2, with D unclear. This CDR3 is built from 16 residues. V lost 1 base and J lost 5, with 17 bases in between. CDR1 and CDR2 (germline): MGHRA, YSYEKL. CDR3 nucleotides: TGCGCCAGCAGCCAAGGAAGTTCTGATGCTCTATATGGCTACACCTTC. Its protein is CASSQGSSDALYGYTF.

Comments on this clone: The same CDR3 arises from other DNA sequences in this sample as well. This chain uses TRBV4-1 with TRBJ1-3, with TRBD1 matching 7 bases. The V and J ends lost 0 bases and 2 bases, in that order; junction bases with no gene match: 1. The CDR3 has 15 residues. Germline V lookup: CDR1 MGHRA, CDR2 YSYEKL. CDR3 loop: CASSQEGTAGNTIYF. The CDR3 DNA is TGCGCCAGCAGCCAAGAGGGGACAGCTGGAAACACCATATATTTT.

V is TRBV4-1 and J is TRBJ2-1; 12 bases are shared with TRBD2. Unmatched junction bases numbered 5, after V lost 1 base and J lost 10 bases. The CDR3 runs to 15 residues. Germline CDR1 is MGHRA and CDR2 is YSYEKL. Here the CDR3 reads CASSQGLAGAGEQFF. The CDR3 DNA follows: TGCGCCAGCAGCCAAGGACTAGCGGGAGCAGGGGAGCAGTTCTTC.

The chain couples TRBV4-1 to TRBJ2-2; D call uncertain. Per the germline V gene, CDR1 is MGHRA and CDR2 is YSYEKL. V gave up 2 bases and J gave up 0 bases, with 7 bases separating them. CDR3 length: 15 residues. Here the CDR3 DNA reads TGCGCCAGCAGCCAACATGCACCGAACACCGGGGAGCTGTTTTTT. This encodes CASSQHAPNTGELFF.

CDR3 in DNA: TGTGCCTGGAGTAAGAGTAGCGCAGGGGGAGATGAAGCTTTCTTT. Its translation is CAWSKSSAGGDEAFF. The chain couples TRBV30 to TRBJ1-1; 7 bases line up with TRBD1. CDR1 and CDR2 (germline): GTSNPN, SVGIG (reference sequence). Trimming took 2 bases from V and 7 from J; bases not matched to a gene: 13. The CDR3 consists of 15 residues.

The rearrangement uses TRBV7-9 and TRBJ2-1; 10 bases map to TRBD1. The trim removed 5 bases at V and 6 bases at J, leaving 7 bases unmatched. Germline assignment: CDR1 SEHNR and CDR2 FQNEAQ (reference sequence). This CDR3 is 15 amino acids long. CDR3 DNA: TGTGCCAGCAGCCAATCGGGACAGGGGTTCAATGAGCAGTTCTTC. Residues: CASSQSGQGFNEQFF.

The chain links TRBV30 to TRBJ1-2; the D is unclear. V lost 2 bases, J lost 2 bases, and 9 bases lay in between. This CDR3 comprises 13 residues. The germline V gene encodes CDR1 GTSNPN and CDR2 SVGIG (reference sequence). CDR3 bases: TGTGCCTGGAGTACTACACCGAACTATGGCTACACCTTC. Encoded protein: CAWSTTPNYGYTF. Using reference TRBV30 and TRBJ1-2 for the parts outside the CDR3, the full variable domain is SQTIHQWPATLVQPVGSPLSLECTVEGTSNPNLYWYRQAAGRGLQLLFYSVGIGQISSEVPQNLSASRPQDRQFILSSKKLLLSDSGFYLCAWSTTPNYGYTFGSGTRLTVV.

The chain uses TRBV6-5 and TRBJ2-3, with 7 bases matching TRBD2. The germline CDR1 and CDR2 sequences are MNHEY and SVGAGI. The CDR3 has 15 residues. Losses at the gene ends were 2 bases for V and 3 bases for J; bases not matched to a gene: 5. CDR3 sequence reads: CASSYRGVETDTQYF. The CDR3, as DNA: TGTGCCAGCAGTTACCGGGGGGTGGAAACAGATACGCAGTATTTT.

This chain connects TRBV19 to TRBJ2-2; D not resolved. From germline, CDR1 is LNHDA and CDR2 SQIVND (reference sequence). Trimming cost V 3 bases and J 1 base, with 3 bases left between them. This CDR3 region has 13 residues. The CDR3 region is CASSMMNTGELFF. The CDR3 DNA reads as TGTGCCAGTAGTATGATGAACACCGGGGAGCTGTTTTTT.

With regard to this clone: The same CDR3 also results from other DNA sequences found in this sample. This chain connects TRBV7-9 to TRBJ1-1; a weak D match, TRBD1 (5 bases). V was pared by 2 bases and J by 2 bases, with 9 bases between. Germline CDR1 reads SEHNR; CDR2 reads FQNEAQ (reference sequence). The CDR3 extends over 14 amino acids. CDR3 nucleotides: TGTGCCAGCAGCTTACTCCAGGGTAACACTGAAGCTTTCTTT. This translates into CASSLLQGNTEAFF.

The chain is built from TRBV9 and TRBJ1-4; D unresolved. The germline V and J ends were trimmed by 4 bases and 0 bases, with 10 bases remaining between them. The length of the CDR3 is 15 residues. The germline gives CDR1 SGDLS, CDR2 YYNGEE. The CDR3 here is CASSPRVATNEKLFF. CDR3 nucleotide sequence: TGTGCCAGCAGCCCCCGGGTGGCAACTAATGAAAAACTGTTTTTT.

The CDR3 bases are TGTGCCAGCAGTTTACGGGACAGGCTAACGTCTGGAAACACCATATATTTT. Translated, it gives CASSLRDRLTSGNTIYF. The V gene is TRBV28, the J gene TRBJ1-3; TRBD1 agrees at 8 bases. V was pared by 2 bases and J by 1 base, with 7 bases of the junction left unmatched. There are 17 residues in the CDR3. In germline, CDR1 is MDHEN, CDR2 SYDVKM.

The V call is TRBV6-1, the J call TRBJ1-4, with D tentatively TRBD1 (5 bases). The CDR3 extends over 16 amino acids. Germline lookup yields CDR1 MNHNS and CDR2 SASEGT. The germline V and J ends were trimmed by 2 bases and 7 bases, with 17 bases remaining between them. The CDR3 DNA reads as TGTGCCAGCAGTGAACAGGGTGCGGAGGTCTTTGAAAAACTGTTTTTT. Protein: CASSEQGAEVFEKLFF.

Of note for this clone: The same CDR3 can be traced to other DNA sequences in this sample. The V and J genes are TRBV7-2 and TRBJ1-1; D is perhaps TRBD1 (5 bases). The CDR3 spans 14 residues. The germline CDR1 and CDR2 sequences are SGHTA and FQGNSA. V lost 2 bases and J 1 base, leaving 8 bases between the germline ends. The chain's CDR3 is CASSLSGGNTEAFF. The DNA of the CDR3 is TGTGCCAGCAGCTTATCTGGGGGGAACACTGAAGCTTTCTTT. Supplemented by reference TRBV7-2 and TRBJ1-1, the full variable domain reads GAGVSQSPSNKVTEKGKDVELRCDPISGHTALYWYRQSLGQGLEFLIYFQGNSAPDKSGLPSDRFSAERTGGSVSTLTIQRTQQEDSAVYLCASSLSGGNTEAFFGQGTRLTVV.

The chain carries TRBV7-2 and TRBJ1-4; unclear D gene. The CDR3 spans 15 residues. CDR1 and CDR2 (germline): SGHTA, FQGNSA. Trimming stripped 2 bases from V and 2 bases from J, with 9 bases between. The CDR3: CASSLYRGTNEKLFF. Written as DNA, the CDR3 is TGTGCCAGCAGCTTATACCGAGGGACTAATGAAAAACTGTTTTTT.

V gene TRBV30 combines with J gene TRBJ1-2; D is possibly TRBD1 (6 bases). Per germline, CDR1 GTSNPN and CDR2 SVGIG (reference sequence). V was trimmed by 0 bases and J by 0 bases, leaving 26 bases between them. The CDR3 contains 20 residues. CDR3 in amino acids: CAWSVMGGQFAPLSNYGYTF. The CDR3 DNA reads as TGTGCCTGGAGTGTAATGGGGGGGCAGTTCGCCCCTCTCTCTAACTATGGCTACACCTTC.

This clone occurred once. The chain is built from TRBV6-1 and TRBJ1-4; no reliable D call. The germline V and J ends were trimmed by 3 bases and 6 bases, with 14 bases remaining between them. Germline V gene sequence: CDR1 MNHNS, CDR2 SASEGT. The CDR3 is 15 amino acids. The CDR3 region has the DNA TGTGCCAGCAGTGACTGGACGGCCTCCTATGAAAAACTGTTTTTT. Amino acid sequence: CASSDWTASYEKLFF.

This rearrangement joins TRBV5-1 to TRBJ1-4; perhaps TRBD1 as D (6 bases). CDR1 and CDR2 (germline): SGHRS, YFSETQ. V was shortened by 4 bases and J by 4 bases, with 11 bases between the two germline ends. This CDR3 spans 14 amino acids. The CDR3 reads CASSPGHVNEKLFF. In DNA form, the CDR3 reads TGCGCCAGCAGCCCGGGACACGTTAATGAAAAACTGTTTTTT.

The CDR3: CASSRGLEYEQYF. In DNA, the CDR3 is TGTGCCAGCAGCAGGGGCTTGGAGTACGAGCAGTACTTC. The chain is built from TRBV28 and TRBJ2-7, with D possibly being TRBD1 (6 bases). V lost 6 bases to trimming and J lost 4 bases, with 13 bases between them. There are 13 residues in the CDR3. From germline, CDR1 is MDHEN and CDR2 SYDVKM.

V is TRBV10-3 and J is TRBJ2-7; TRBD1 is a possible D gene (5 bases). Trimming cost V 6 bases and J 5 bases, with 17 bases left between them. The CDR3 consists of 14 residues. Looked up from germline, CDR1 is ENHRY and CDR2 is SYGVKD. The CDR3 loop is CAIRGAQQTNEQYF. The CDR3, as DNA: TGTGCCATCAGAGGGGCCCAACAGACCAACGAGCAGTACTTC.

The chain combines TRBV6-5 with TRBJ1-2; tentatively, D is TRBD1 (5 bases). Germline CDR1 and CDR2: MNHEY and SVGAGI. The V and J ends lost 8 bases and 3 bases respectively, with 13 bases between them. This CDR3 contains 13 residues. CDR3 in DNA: TGTGCCAGCCGTATGGGGCACCACTATGGCTACACCTTC. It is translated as CASRMGHHYGYTF.